The entry that follows covers one T cell receptor beta chain sequence. Method: immunoSEQ multiplex PCR; TCRdb's copy keeps in-frame clones and lacks some. The repertoire includes some 80,000 clones, just over 85% of them detected once, and about a fifth sits in the top ten. The sample comes from a study of blood T cell repertoires in COVID-19. Study summary: Sites in the United States, Italy and Spain provided acute and convalescent COVID-19 samples. Sample material is recorded as cDNA or gDNA derived from T cells, B-cell-depleted T cells, or PBMCs.

V was clipped by 4 bases and J by 10 bases, with 10 bases between them. The CDR3 has 11 residues. Germline CDR1 reads LGHDT; CDR2 reads YNNKEL (reference sequence). Sequenced material: peripheral blood. The sequence was obtained from a woman of 80 years or more in a cohort sampled during active or convalescent COVID-19. V gene TRBV3-1 (or the pseudogene TRBV3-2) combines with J gene TRBJ1-1, with no clear D. The CDR3 protein is CASSPRRGAFF. CDR3 nucleotide sequence: TGTGCCAGCAGCCCCCGGCGGGGAGCTTTCTTT.